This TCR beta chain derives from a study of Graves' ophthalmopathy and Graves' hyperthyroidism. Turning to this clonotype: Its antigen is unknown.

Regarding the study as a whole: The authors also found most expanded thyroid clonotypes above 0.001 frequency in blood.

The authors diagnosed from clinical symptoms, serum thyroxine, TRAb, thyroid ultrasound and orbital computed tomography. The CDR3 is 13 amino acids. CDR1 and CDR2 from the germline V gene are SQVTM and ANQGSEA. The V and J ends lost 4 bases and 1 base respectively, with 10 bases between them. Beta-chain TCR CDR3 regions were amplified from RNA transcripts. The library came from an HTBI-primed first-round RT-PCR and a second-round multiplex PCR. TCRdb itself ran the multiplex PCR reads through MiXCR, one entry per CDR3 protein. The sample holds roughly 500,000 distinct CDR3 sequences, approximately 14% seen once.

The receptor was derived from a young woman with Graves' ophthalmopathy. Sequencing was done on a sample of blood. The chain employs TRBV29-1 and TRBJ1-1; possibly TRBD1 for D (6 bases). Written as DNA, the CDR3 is TGCAGCGTTGTAGAGGGGGGGAACACTGAAGCTTTCTTT. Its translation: CSVVEGGNTEAFF. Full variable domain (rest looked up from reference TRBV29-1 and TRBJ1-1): SAVISQKPSRDICQRGTSLTIQCQVDSQVTMMFWYRQQPGQSLTLIATANQGSEATYESGFVIDKFPISRPNLTFSTLTVSNMSPEDSSIYLCSVVEGGNTEAFFGQGTRLTVV.